This TCR beta chain was observed in a study of molecular identifiers for immune sequencing clone quantification (dated by TCRdb to between 2018 and 2020). Regarding the research as a whole: For a replicate experiment, the RNA from either 20,000 or 100,000 naive CD8 T cells was divided into five aliquots, and four of those aliquots went on to sequencing. This methods study benchmarked molecular-identifier clustering-based TCR repertoire sequencing (MIDCIRS) and TCR RNA copy counting, using CD8 T cells to do so. Broader findings and caveats from the paper: The naive libraries included spiked-in Jurkat TCR RNA (fewer than eleven copies' worth), and this RNA is not part of the donor repertoire. Modeling gave 3 to 3.5 recovered TCR RNA copies per cell versus around 10 by digital PCR, implying approximately 30% capture efficiency. In CMV-specific effector cells, clones with more than 20 RNA copies accounted for over 97% of molecules, whereas in naive cells such clones accounted for under 1%. When barcode sub-clustering was not used, chimeric consensus sequences inflated TCR diversity, with chimeras reaching as high as 47%. A single cell's worth of spiked-in Jurkat TCR RNA was reported detectable even among about a million naive CD8 T cells. Highly expanded clone sizes could be underestimated if identical TCR molecules share a barcode.

The library was generated by PCR. The instrument was an Illumina HiSeq 4000. Preparation of bulk TCR libraries followed a previously described approach, with the TCR primers listed in Table S5. Total RNA was purified with the Qiagen AllPrep DNA/RNA kit. Before analysis, reads from multiple sequencing runs of one library were combined. On the authors' methods: Reads were retained only if an exact TCR constant sequence was present, and the retained reads were trimmed to 150 nt and grouped according to their 12-nt molecular barcodes. Reads inside each barcode group were sub-clustered using a 15% Levenshtein threshold, and a quality-weighted consensus sequence was constructed for each RNA molecule. Non-functional sequences were filtered out, along with any lower-count sequence sitting one edit away from another sequence. Barcode sub-clusters with fewer than 20% of the maximum read count were removed, based on fitting two negative binomial distributions. Through fastp at Q25 and MiXCR, TCRdb rebuilt clones from the public reads, retaining in-frame beta chains. Identical CDR3 protein sequences are pooled into one entry, listed with their most common genes and DNA. TCRdb, not the authors, supplied the V and J calls. For this sample there are more than 450,000 distinct CDR3 sequences; 20% to 25% appear just once. The top ten hold 0.7% to 1% of the sample.

Compared with germline, V lacks 6 bases and J lacks 5 bases; bases without a gene match: 8. Looking up the germline V gene yields CDR1 SQVTM and CDR2 ANQGSEA. The CDR3 goes from the cysteine to the phenylalanine over 14 residues. Here the CDR3 DNA is all that survives: 42 bases in frame from base 1. In the case of this clonotype: The antigen it recognizes is unknown. Base qualities were left out, and no much larger clone turns up one base away.

Libraries of naive CD8 T cells were generated from roughly 20,000 to 1,000,000 sorted cells, with 10%, 30% or 50% of the purified RNA used. Naive CD8 T cells, defined as CD8+CD4-CCR7+CD45RA+, were FACS-sorted into RLT Plus buffer on a BD FACSAria II. Ten to eleven TCR copies' worth of Jurkat RNA were spiked into roughly 19,000-1,000,000 naive CD8 T cell samples to test detection sensitivity. CD8 T cells were enriched with RosetteSep CD8+ T Cell Enrichment Cocktail and Ficoll-Paque, followed by ACK red cell lysis. The sequence is built from TRBV29-1 and TRBJ2-1; 9 middle bases align to TRBD1. The receptor's source is a human donor in good health. Some libraries in this study had Jurkat cell RNA spiked in. Sequences were obtained from naive CD8+ T cells from blood, with Jurkat cell RNA spiked in. This sample's cell subset or site label indicates: FACS-sorted CD8+CD4-CCR7+CD45RA+ naive T cells. The bases read TGCAGCGTAGAGACCGGGACAGGGCACAATGAGCAGTTCTTC. It specifies CSVETGTGHNEQFF.